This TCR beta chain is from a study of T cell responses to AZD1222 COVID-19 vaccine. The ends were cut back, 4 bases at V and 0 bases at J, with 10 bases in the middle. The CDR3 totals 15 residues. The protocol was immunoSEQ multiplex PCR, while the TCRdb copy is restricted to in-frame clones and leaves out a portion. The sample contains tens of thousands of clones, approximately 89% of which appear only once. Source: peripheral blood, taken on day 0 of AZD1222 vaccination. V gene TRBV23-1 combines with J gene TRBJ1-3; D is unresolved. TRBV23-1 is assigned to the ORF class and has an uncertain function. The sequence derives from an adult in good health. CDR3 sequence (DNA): TGCGCCAGCAGTCGAGCGGCCCTCTCTGGAAACACCATATATTTT. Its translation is CASSRAALSGNTIYF.